This T cell receptor beta chain was sequenced during a study of shared clonotypes between healthy human individuals. CD8 cells classed as naive were CD45RO-negative and positively selected for CCR7, excluding terminally differentiated effector memory CD45RA+ cells. Donors were healthy HIV-negative adults without recent acute infections or vaccinations. Generated by immunoSEQ multiplex PCR, the TCRdb table keeps only in-frame clones and is missing some. The sample holds fewer than 800,000 clones, about 90% seen once. The origin of this receptor is a man aged 25-45 years in good health. Sequencing was carried out using naive CD8+ T cells sorted from blood.

CDR3 sequence (DNA): TGTGCCAGCAGCGTAGGTGGTATGGGGTTAGAGACCCAGTACTTC. Protein product: CASSVGGMGLETQYF. The chain uses TRBV9 and TRBJ2-5; no firm D call. CDR3 length: 15 residues. Germline lookup yields CDR1 SGDLS and CDR2 YYNGEE. The germline V and J ends were trimmed by 0 bases and 4 bases, with 13 bases remaining between them.